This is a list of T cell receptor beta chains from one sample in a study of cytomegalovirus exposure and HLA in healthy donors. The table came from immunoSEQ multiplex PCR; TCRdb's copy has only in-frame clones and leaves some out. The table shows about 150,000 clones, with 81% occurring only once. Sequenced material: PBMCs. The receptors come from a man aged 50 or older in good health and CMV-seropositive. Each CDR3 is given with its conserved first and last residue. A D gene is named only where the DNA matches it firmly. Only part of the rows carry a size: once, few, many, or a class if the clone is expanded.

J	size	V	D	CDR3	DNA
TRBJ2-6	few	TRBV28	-	CASSPHRAGANVLTF	TGTGCCAGCAGTCCTCACCGGGCTGGGGCCAACGTCCTGACTTTC
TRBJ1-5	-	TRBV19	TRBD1	CASSLKGAGQPQHF	TGTGCCAGTAGCCTGAAGGGGGCCGGTCAGCCCCAGCATTTT
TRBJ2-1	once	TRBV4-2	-	CASSQDLIAVSYNEQFF	TGTGCCAGCAGCCAAGATCTCATAGCGGTATCCTACAATGAGCAGTTCTTC
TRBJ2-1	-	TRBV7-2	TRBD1	CASSLAGGFGTGMFF	TGTGCCAGCAGCTTAGCTGGGGGTTTCGGGACAGGGATGTTCTTC
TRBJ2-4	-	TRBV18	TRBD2	CASSTISGMDIQYF	TGTGCCAGCTCCACCATTAGCGGGATGGACATTCAGTACTTC
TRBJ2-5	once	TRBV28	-	CASRYRTFQETQYF	TGTGCCAGCAGGTACCGGACATTCCAAGAGACCCAGTACTTC
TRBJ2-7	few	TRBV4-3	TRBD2	CASSPRKASGLYEQYF	TGCGCCAGCAGCCCCCGTAAGGCTAGCGGCCTCTACGAGCAGTACTTC
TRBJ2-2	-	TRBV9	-	CASSPNRGGPGELFF	TGTGCCAGCAGCCCGAATAGGGGGGGGCCAGGGGAGCTGTTTTTT
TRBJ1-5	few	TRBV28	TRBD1	CASRSPTGARQPQHF	TGTGCCAGCAGGAGCCCGACAGGGGCGCGTCAGCCCCAGCATTTT
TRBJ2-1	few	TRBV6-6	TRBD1	CASSGTGDYNEQFF	TGTGCCAGCAGCGGGACAGGGGATTACAATGAGCAGTTCTTC
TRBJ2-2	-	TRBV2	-	CASSELGQNTGELFF	TGTGCCAGCAGTGAACTTGGACAGAACACCGGGGAGCTGTTTTTT
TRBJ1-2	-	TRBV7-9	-	CASSLAHLYSGYTF	TGTGCCAGCAGCTTAGCCCACTTATATAGCGGCTACACCTTC
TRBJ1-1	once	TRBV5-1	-	CASSLIPGKDTEAFF	TGCGCCAGCAGCTTGATCCCAGGGAAGGACACTGAAGCTTTCTTT
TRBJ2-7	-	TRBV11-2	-	CASSLEPTVNYEQYF	TGTGCCAGCAGCTTAGAGCCGACAGTTAACTACGAGCAGTACTTC
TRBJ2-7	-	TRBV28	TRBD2	CASRLAGVSYEQYF	TGTGCCAGCAGACTAGCGGGGGTTTCCTACGAGCAGTACTTC
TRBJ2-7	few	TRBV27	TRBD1	CASRTPGTGSEQYF	TGTGCCAGCAGGACCCCCGGGACAGGGAGCGAGCAGTACTTC
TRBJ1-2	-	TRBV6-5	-	CASSYSPEGRYGYTF	TGTGCCAGCAGTTACTCGCCGGAGGGACGCTATGGCTACACCTTC
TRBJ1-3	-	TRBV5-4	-	CASSSTGSSGNTIYF	TGTGCCAGCAGTTCCACAGGGAGCTCTGGAAACACCATATATTTT
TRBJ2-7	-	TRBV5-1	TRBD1	CASSVTGTGVTYEQYF	TGCGCCAGCAGCGTTACCGGGACAGGGGTTACCTACGAGCAGTACTTC
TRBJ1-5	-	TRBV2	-	CASSRLDSNQPQHF	TGTGCCAGCAGTCGACTCGATAGCAATCAGCCCCAGCATTTT
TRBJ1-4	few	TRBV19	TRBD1	CASAQGQNEKLFF	TGTGCCAGTGCCCAGGGACAGAATGAAAAACTGTTTTTT
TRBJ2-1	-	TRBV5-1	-	CASSSSASSGHNEQFF	TGCGCCAGCAGCTCCTCGGCATCCAGCGGGCACAATGAGCAGTTCTTC
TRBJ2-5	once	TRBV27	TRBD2	CASSPKREMGETQYF	TGTGCCAGCAGTCCCAAGCGGGAGATGGGGGAGACCCAGTACTTC
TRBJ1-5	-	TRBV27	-	CASSSRESNQPQHF	TGTGCCAGCAGTTCCAGGGAAAGCAATCAGCCCCAGCATTTT
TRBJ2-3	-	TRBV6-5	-	CASSRQFSTDTQYF	TGTGCCAGCAGCCGACAGTTTAGCACAGATACGCAGTATTTT
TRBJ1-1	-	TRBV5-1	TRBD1	CASSSRDSLMNTEAFF	TGCGCCAGCAGCAGCCGGGACAGCCTCATGAACACTGAAGCTTTCTTT
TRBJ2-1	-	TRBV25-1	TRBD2	CASSAPGLAGGNEQFF	TGTGCCAGCAGTGCGCCGGGACTAGCGGGAGGCAATGAGCAGTTCTTC
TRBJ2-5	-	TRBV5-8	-	CASSSLWSSSATQYF	TGTGCCAGCAGCTCTTTATGGAGTTCCTCGGCTACCCAGTACTTC
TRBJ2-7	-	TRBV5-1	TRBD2	CASSPRWGGSGEQYF	TGCGCCAGCAGCCCCCGTTGGGGGGGGTCAGGGGAGCAGTACTTC
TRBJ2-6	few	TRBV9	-	CASSVLSGANVLTF	TGTGCCAGCAGCGTACTCTCTGGGGCCAACGTCCTGACTTTC
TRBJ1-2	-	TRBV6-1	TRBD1	CASSFTRTGVDGYTF	TGTGCCAGCAGTTTTACCCGGACAGGGGTGGATGGCTACACCTTC
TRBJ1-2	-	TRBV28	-	CASSLGLYGYTF	TGTGCCAGCAGTCTAGGCCTCTATGGCTACACCTTC
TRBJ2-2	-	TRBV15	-	CATSRSPAEAGELFF	TGTGCCACCAGCAGAAGTCCTGCTGAGGCCGGGGAGCTGTTTTTT
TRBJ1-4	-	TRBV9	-	CASSVGWANEKLFF	TGTGCCAGCAGCGTTGGGTGGGCAAATGAAAAACTGTTTTTT
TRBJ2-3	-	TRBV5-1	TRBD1	CASSLGPGQGDTDTQYF	TGCGCCAGCAGCTTGGGACCGGGACAGGGAGACACAGATACGCAGTATTTT
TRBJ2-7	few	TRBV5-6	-	CASSSTGSSYEQYF	TGTGCCAGCAGCTCTACGGGGAGCTCCTACGAGCAGTACTTC
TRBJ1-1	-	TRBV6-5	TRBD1	CASSFDRGMITEAFF	TGTGCCAGCAGTTTCGACAGGGGTATGATTACTGAAGCTTTCTTT
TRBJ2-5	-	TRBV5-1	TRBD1	CASSSNRGQETQYF	TGCGCCAGCAGCTCAAACAGGGGACAGGAGACCCAGTACTTC
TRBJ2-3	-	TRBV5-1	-	CASSLPETDTQYF	TGCGCCAGCAGCTTGCCAGAAACAGATACGCAGTATTTT
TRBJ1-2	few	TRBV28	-	CASLNRARSVLFTF	TGTGCCAGCCTTAACAGAGCCCGTTCTGTTTTGTTCACCTTC
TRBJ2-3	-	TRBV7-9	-	CASSFFFPSADTQYF	TGTGCCAGCAGCTTCTTTTTCCCGTCGGCAGATACGCAGTATTTT
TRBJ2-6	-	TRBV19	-	CASSIFWGGDREVEGANVLTF	TGTGCCAGTAGTATATTTTGGGGAGGAGACAGGGAAGTCGAAGGGGCCAACGTCCTGACTTTC
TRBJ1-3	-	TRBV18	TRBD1	CASSPPGTASGNTIYF	TGTGCCAGCTCACCACCCGGGACAGCCTCTGGAAACACCATATATTTT
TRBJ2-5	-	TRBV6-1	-	CASSPLQVGETQYF	TGTGCCAGCAGTCCGTTACAGGTTGGAGAGACCCAGTACTTC
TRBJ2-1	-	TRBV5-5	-	CASSFGSWDEQFF	TGTGCCAGCAGCTTCGGGTCCTGGGATGAGCAGTTCTTC
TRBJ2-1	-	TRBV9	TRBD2	CASSLTSGSVNEQFF	TGTGCCAGCAGCCTAACTAGCGGGAGTGTCAATGAGCAGTTCTTC
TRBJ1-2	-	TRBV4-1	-	CASSQGDTYYGYTF	TGCGCCAGCAGCCAAGGGGACACCTACTATGGCTACACCTTC
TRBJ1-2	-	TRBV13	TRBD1	CASSTVRGRRDYGYTF	TGTGCCAGCAGCACCGTCAGGGGGCGCCGGGACTATGGCTACACCTTC
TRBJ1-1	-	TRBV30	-	CAWSVGSYTEAFF	TGTGCCTGGAGTGTAGGTAGCTACACTGAAGCTTTCTTT
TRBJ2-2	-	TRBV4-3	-	CASSHRLGATGELFF	TGCGCCAGCAGCCACCGTCTGGGGGCCACCGGGGAGCTGTTTTTT
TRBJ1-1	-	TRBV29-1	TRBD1	CSVTRGQGAPWTEAFF	TGCAGCGTTACCAGGGGACAGGGGGCTCCGTGGACTGAAGCTTTCTTT
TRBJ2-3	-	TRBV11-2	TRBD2	CASSPDGGGSTDTQYF	TGTGCCAGCAGCCCAGACGGCGGGGGTAGCACAGATACGCAGTATTTT
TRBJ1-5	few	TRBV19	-	CASSTQGYSNQPQHF	TGTGCCAGTAGCACTCAGGGGTATAGCAATCAGCCCCAGCATTTT
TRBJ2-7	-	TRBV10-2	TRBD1	CASRNGQGAGEQYF	TGCGCCAGCAGAAACGGACAGGGGGCCGGCGAGCAGTACTTC
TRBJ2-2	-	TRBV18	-	CASSPGQLTNTGELFF	TGTGCCAGCTCACCAGGACAGTTAACGAACACCGGGGAGCTGTTTTTT
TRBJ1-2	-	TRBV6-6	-	CASTRRRDYGYTF	TGTGCCAGCACCCGTCGGAGGGACTATGGCTACACCTTC
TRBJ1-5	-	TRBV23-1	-	CASSPWGRSNQPQHF	TGCGCCAGCAGTCCTTGGGGCCGTAGCAATCAGCCCCAGCATTTT
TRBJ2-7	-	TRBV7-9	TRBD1	CASSSRDREQYF	TGTGCCAGCAGCTCACGGGACAGAGAGCAGTACTTC
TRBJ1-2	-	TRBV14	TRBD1	CASSQVGDRAYGYTF	TGTGCCAGCAGCCAAGTTGGGGACAGGGCCTATGGCTACACCTTC